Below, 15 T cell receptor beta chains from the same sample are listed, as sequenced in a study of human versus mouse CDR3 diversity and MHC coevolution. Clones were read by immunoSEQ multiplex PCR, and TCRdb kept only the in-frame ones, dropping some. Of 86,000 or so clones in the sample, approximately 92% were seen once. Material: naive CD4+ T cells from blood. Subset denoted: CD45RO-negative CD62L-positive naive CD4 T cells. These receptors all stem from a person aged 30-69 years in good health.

The CDR3 protein is CASSVTGLANTGELFF. The CDR3 DNA reads as TGTGCCAGCAGCGTCACGGGACTAGCGAACACCGGGGAGCTGTTTTTT. V and J are TRBV9 and TRBJ2-2, with TRBD2 identical over 8 bases. The CDR3 contains 16 residues. The germline gives CDR1 SGDLS, CDR2 YYNGEE. Trimming at V came to 2 bases and at J to 0 bases, leaving 3 bases not matched to a gene.

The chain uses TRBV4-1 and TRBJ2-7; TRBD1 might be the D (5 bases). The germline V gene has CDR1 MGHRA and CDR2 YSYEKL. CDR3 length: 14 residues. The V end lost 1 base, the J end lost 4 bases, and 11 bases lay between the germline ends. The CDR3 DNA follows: TGCGCCAGCAGCCAAGTCGGCAGGGTGTACGAGCAGTACTTC. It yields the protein CASSQVGRVYEQYF.

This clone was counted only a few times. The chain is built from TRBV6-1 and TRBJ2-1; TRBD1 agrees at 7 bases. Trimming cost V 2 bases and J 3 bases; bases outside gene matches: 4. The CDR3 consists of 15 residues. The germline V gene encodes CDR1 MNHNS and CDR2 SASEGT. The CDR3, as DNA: TGTGCCAGCAGTGAATCTCGGACAGGCTACAATGAGCAGTTCTTC. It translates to CASSESRTGYNEQFF.

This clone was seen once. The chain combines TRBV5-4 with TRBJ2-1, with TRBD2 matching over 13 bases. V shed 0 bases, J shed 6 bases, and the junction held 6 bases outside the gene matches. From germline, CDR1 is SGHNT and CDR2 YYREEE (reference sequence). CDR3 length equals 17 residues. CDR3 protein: CASSLGTSGSISNEQFF. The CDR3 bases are TGTGCCAGCAGCTTGGGGACTAGCGGGAGTATCAGCAATGAGCAGTTCTTC.

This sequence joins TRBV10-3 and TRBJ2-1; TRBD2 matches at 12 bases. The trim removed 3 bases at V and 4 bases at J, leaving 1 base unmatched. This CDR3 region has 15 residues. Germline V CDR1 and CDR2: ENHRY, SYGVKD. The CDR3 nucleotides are TGTGCCATCAGTGAAGGACTAGCGGGGTACAATGAGCAGTTCTTC. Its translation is CAISEGLAGYNEQFF.

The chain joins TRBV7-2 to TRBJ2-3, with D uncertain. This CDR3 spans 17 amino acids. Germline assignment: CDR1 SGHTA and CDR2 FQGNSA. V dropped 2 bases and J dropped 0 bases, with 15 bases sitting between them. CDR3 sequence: CASSLPVPHASTDTQYF. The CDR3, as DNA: TGTGCCAGCAGCTTACCGGTACCTCACGCCAGCACAGATACGCAGTATTTT.

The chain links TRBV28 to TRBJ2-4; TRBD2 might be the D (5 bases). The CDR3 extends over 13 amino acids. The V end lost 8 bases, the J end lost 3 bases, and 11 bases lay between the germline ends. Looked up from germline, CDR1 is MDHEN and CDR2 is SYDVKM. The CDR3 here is CASRGTSKNIQYF. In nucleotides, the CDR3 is TGTGCCAGCCGGGGTACTAGCAAAAACATTCAGTACTTC. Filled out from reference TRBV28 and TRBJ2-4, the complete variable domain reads DVKVTQSSRYLVKRTGEKVFLECVQDMDHENMFWYRQDPGLGLRLIYFSYDVKMKEKGDIPEGYSVSREKKERFSLILESASTNQTSMYLCASRGTSKNIQYFGAGTRLSVL.

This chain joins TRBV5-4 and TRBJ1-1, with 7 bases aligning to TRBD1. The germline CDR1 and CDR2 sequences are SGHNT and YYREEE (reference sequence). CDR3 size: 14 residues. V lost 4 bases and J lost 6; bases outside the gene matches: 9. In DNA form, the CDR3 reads TGTGCCAGCAGCCATGGGACAGTCAAATCTGAAGCTTTCTTT. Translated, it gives CASSHGTVKSEAFF.

CDR3 coding DNA: TGTGCCAGCAGCGTAGGGGGACAGGGCGATCAGCCCCAGCATTTT. It is translated as CASSVGGQGDQPQHF. The gene calls are TRBV9 and TRBJ1-5; 9 nucleotides align to TRBD1. The CDR3 has 15 amino acids. From germline, CDR1 is SGDLS and CDR2 YYNGEE. The ends lost 0 bases at V and 5 bases at J; junction bases unmatched: 3.

This chain's CDR3 is CASSSRQGRYEQYF. In DNA, the CDR3 is TGTGCCAGCAGTTCCAGACAGGGGAGGTACGAGCAGTACTTC. The chain is built from TRBV6-5 and TRBJ2-5, with 8 bases fitting TRBD1. The J call is doubtful: the DNA matches TRBJ2-7 better. From germline, CDR1 is MNHEY and CDR2 SVGAGI. The CDR3 has 14 residues.

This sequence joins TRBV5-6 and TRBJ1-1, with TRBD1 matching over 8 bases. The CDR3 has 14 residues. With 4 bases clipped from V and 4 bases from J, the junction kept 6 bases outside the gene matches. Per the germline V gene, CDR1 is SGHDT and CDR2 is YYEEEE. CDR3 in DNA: TGTGCCAGCAGCCCGACAGGGGTGGGCACTGAAGCTTTCTTT. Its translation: CASSPTGVGTEAFF.

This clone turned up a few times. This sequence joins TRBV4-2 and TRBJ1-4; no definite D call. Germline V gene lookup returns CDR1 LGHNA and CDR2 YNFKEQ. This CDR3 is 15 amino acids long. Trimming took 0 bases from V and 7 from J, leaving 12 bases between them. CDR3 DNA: TGTGCCAGCAGCCAAGATGGGCAGCCCCGTGAAAAACTGTTTTTT. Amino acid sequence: CASSQDGQPREKLFF.

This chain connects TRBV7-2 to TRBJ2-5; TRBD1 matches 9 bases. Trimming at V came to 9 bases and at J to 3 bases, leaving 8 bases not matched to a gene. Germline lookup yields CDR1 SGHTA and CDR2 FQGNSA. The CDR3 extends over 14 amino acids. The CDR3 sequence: CASALQGAEETQYF. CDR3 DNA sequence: TGTGCCAGTGCACTACAGGGGGCAGAAGAGACCCAGTACTTC.

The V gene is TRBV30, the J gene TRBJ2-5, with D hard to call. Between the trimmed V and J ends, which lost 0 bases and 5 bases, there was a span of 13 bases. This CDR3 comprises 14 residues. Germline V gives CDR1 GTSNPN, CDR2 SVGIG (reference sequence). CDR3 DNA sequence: TGTGCCTGGAGTGTCGGGTACGGGTATGAGACCCAGTACTTC. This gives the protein CAWSVGYGYETQYF.

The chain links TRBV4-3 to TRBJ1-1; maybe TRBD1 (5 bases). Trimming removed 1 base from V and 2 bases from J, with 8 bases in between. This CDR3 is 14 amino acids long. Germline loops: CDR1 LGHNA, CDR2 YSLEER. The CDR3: CASSQAGLNTEAFF. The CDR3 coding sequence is TGCGCCAGCAGCCAAGCAGGGTTAAACACTGAAGCTTTCTTT.